This T cell receptor beta chain was observed in a study of blood T cell repertoires in COVID-19. Overall study: Sources were T cells, B-cell-depleted T cells, or PBMCs; the material itself was cDNA or gDNA.

Using immunoSEQ multiplex PCR, the repertoire was profiled, and TCRdb retains in-frame clones only, with some absent. The sample lists roughly 100,000 clones, 85% occurring once. The CDR3 runs 13 residues. The germline V gene encodes CDR1 MNHEY and CDR2 SVGAGI. Trimming removed 5 bases at V and 2 bases at J, with 10 bases between. Sequenced material: peripheral blood. The chain has TRBV6-5 and TRBJ2-7; D ambiguous. The receptor comes from a woman between 70 and 85 years old with active or convalescent COVID-19. The CDR3 DNA reads TGTGCCAGCAGTCCAGACAAGACCTACGAGCAGTACTTC. It translates to CASSPDKTYEQYF.